Each of the 10 T cell receptor beta chains below was sequenced from the same sample in a study of T cells after posttransplantation cyclophosphamide. Cyclophosphamide on days +3 and +4 followed busulfan-fludarabine conditioning and a marrow graft. Sequencing was performed with immunoSEQ multiplex PCR; in TCRdb, only in-frame clones are kept and a portion is missing. The profile shows some 20,000 clones, approximately 74% of them singletons. The source was PBMCs, collected after an allogeneic stem cell transplant with post-transplant cyclophosphamide. The receptors come from a male patient aged 30 to 40 who received an allogeneic stem cell transplant from a related donor, was CMV-positive, and had acute GVHD only. Some of these T cells may belong to the graft donor.

The chain combines TRBV7-2 with TRBJ2-2; tentatively, D is TRBD1 (6 bases). V shed 1 base and J shed 0 bases, with 9 bases lying between them. Germline assignment: CDR1 SGHTA and CDR2 FQGNSA. CDR3 length equals 16 residues. The CDR3 DNA is TGTGCCAGCAGCTTAGTGGGGGCAGCGAACACCGGGGAGCTGTTTTTT. Protein sequence: CASSLVGAANTGELFF.

The chain employs TRBV11-1 and TRBJ2-5, with TRBD2 matching 7 bases. The V gene's germline CDR1 is SGHAT and CDR2 FQDESV (reference sequence). There are 14 residues in the CDR3. Unmatched junction bases numbered 2, after V lost 0 bases and J lost 4 bases. CDR3 bases: TGTGCCAGCAGCTTAGCCGGGGGGTCAGAGACCCAGTACTTC. This sequence encodes CASSLAGGSETQYF.

This clone occurred a few times. The junction and the germline gene differ at one end; a read error may be behind it. V gene TRBV7-9 combines with J gene TRBJ2-1; TRBD2 agrees at 11 bases. The CDR3 contains 15 residues. Germline loops: CDR1 SEHNR, CDR2 FQNEAQ (reference sequence). Written as DNA, the CDR3 is TGCGCCAGCAGCCATTTAGCGGGGGGGCCGTATGAGCAGTTCTTC. Amino acid sequence: CASSHLAGGPYEQFF.

The rearrangement uses TRBV29-1 and TRBJ1-2; possible D gene TRBD1, 6 bases. CDR3 size: 12 residues. The V end was cut by 3 bases, the J end by 12 bases, with 17 bases between. CDR1 and CDR2 (germline): SQVTM, ANQGSEA. The CDR3 DNA is TGCAGCGTTGAGGGGAGAACAGGGTGGAACACCTTC. It codes for CSVEGRTGWNTF.

CDR3 bases: TGTGCCAGTAGTCTGGGGGCGAACACTGAAGCTTTCTTT. It is translated as CASSLGANTEAFF. The rearrangement uses TRBV19 and TRBJ1-1, with a weak D call TRBD1 (6 bases). The length of the CDR3 is 13 residues. Germline CDR1 is LNHDA and CDR2 is SQIVND (reference sequence). The ends were cut back, 5 bases at V and 1 base at J, with 8 bases in the middle.

The chain combines TRBV9 with TRBJ2-3, with D tentatively TRBD2 (5 bases). V was pared by 1 base and J by 2 bases, with 14 bases between. The CDR3 extends over 16 amino acids. Germline V lookup: CDR1 SGDLS, CDR2 YYNGEE. CDR3 loop: CASSVSGSRVTDTQYF. The CDR3 DNA reads as TGTGCCAGCAGCGTAAGCGGAAGTCGGGTCACAGATACGCAGTATTTT.

This clone showed up just a few times. The chain is built from TRBV7-9 and TRBJ2-7; D is perhaps TRBD2 (6 bases). Per the germline V gene, CDR1 is SEHNR and CDR2 is FQNEAQ (reference sequence). V was pared by 3 bases and J by 5 bases, with 14 bases between. The CDR3 length is 14 residues. The CDR3 spells CASSLDTGVHEQYF. In DNA form, the CDR3 reads TGTGCCAGCAGCTTGGATACGGGGGTGCACGAGCAGTACTTC. The whole variable domain, remainder taken from reference TRBV7-9 and TRBJ2-7, is DTGVSQNPRHKITKRGQNVTFRCDPISEHNRLYWYRQTLGQGPEFLTYFQNEAQLEKSRLLSDRFSAERPKGSFSTLEIQRTEQGDSAMYLCASSLDTGVHEQYFGPGTRLTVT.

This chain uses TRBV4-2 with TRBJ2-7, with a possible D match to TRBD1 (6 bases). The ends were cut back, 2 bases at V and 2 bases at J, with 13 bases in the middle. Germline CDR1 is LGHNA and CDR2 is YNFKEQ. CDR3 size: 15 residues. Here the CDR3 DNA reads TGTGCCAGCAGCCAACCCGGGACACCTACCTACGAGCAGTACTTC. Translation: CASSQPGTPTYEQYF.

This clone was counted between two and nine times. The DNA for the CDR3 is TGTGCCAGCAGCTTAGAAGCTAGCGGTGCGAACACCGGGGAGCTGTTTTTT. Amino acids: CASSLEASGANTGELFF. The chain recombines TRBV7-6 with TRBJ2-2, with 7 bases matching TRBD2. With V trimmed by 1 base and J by 0 bases, 5 bases remained unmatched. The CDR3 is 17 amino acids. Germline lookup yields CDR1 SGHVS and CDR2 FNYEAQ.

J is TRBJ1-1 and V is TRBV19; tentatively, D is TRBD1 (5 bases). Germline values: CDR1 LNHDA, CDR2 SQIVND (reference sequence). CDR3 size: 15 residues. The V end lost 7 bases, the J end lost 1 base, and 16 bases lay between the germline ends. Here the CDR3 reads CASNTRRQSNTEAFF. Written as DNA, the CDR3 is TGTGCCAGTAACACAAGGCGACAGTCGAACACTGAAGCTTTCTTT.